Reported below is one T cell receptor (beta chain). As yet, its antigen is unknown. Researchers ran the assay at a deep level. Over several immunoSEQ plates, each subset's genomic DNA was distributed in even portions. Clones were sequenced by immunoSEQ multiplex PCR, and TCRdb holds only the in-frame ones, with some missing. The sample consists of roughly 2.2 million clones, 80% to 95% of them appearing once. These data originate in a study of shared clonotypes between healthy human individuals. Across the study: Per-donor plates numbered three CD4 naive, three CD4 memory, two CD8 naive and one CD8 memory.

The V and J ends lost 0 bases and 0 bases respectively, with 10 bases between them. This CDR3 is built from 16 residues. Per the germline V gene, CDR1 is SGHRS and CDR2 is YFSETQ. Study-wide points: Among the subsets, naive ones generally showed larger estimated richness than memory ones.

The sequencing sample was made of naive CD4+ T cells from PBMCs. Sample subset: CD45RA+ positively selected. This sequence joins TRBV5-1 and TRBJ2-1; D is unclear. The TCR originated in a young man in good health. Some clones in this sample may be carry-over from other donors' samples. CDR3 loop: CASSLADLSSYNEQFF. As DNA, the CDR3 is TGCGCCAGCAGCTTGGCGGATTTGAGCTCCTACAATGAGCAGTTCTTC.